This entry lists 10 T cell receptor beta chains sequenced from one sample in a study of blood T cells in healthy people across ages. Through a sample-barcoded 5' primer and a J-beta primer mix, a second PCR was run for roughly 6 to 12 cycles. MiXCR, applied by TCRdb to the 5' RACE reads, yields one record per CDR3 protein. The sample includes about 1.1 million distinct CDR3 sequences, under 40% of them seen just once. Sequencing input: blood. These receptor sequences come from a man aged 18 to 35 in good health.

Only a few counts were recorded for this clonotype. The chain uses TRBV2 and TRBJ2-1; the D gene is possibly TRBD2 (6 bases). The J call is uncertain, as TRBJ2-7 better fits the DNA end. Per the germline V gene, CDR1 is SNHLY and CDR2 is FYNNEI. The CDR3 is 14 amino acids. The CDR3 DNA reads TGTGCCAGCACTGGAGCGCGGGGATACAATGAGCAGTACTTC. Residues: CASTGARGYNEQYF.

The sample holds a few counts of this clonotype. One end of the junction does not line up with germline, which may come from a read error. J is TRBJ1-5 and V is TRBV10-3; TRBD1 matches at 9 bases. The CDR3 covers 15 residues. In germline, CDR1 is ENHRY, CDR2 SYGVKD. CDR3 in DNA: TGTGCCATAGGACAGGGGAGAGGGTTCAATCCGCCCCAGCATTTT. Translated: CAIGQGRGFNPPQHF.

This clonotype came up many times. The V and J genes are TRBV12-3 or TRBV12-4 and TRBJ2-1; D tentatively reads TRBD1 or TRBD2 (5 bases each). Trimming removed 6 bases at V and 8 bases at J, with 14 bases between. This CDR3 has 13 amino acids. The chain's CDR3 is CASRPGRGDEQFF. In DNA, the CDR3 is TGTGCCAGCAGACCGGGACGCGGAGATGAGCAGTTCTTC.

There are a few counts of this clonotype. CDR3 nucleotides: TGCAGTGCTAGAGATATGGCGGGGGCAAGCACAGATACGCAGTATTTT. This codes for CSARDMAGASTDTQYF. The chain links TRBV20-1 to TRBJ2-3; D perhaps matches TRBD2 (7 bases). Germline V lookup: CDR1 DFQATT, CDR2 SNEGSKA (reference sequence). The CDR3 extends over 16 amino acids. V was trimmed by 0 bases and J by 0 bases, leaving 13 bases between them.

The sample holds many counts of this clonotype. The genes are TRBV29-1 and TRBJ2-1, with TRBD1 matching 10 bases. After removal of 4 bases from V and 7 bases from J, the junction contained 4 bases not matched to a gene. The CDR3 loop spans 13 amino acids. Germline loops: CDR1 SQVTM, CDR2 ANQGSEA. CDR3 protein: CSVGDRGPNEQFF. CDR3 in DNA: TGCAGCGTTGGTGACAGGGGGCCAAATGAGCAGTTCTTC.

The table lists this clonotype with many counts. The V and J genes are TRBV4-2 and TRBJ2-7, with a weak D call TRBD1 (6 bases). CDR1 and CDR2 (germline): LGHNA, YNFKEQ. V gave up 0 bases and J gave up 0 bases, with 6 bases separating them. CDR3 length equals 14 residues. The CDR3 sequence is CASSQEQGSYEQYF. For the CDR3, the DNA is TGTGCCAGCAGCCAAGAACAGGGCTCCTACGAGCAGTACTTC.

Ten or more counts support this clonotype. This chain uses TRBV20-1 with TRBJ2-3; TRBD2 matches 8 bases. Germline CDR1 and CDR2: DFQATT and SNEGSKA (reference sequence). This CDR3 region has 14 residues. Trimming cost V 3 bases and J 4 bases; bases outside gene matches: 6. The CDR3: CSARASGWADTQYF. The CDR3 coding sequence is TGCAGTGCTAGGGCTAGCGGGTGGGCAGATACGCAGTATTTT.

This clonotype has just a few counts. This chain links TRBV7-9 with TRBJ2-1, with 8 bases identical to TRBD1. V lost 1 base and J lost 3; bases outside the gene matches: 2. Germline lookup yields CDR1 SEHNR and CDR2 FQNEAQ (reference sequence). This CDR3 has 15 residues. CDR3: CASSLDRGNYNEQFF. CDR3 in DNA: TGTGCCAGCAGCTTAGACAGGGGGAACTACAATGAGCAGTTCTTC.

At least ten counts were recorded for this clonotype. J is TRBJ2-3 and V is TRBV4-3; D gene ambiguous. CDR1 is LGHNA, CDR2 YSLEER, per germline. V was pared by 4 bases and J by 0 bases, with 11 bases between. This CDR3 is 15 amino acids long. In nucleotides, the CDR3 is TGCGCCAGCAGCCCCTCGGCTGCCAGCACAGATACGCAGTATTTT. This sequence encodes CASSPSAASTDTQYF.

In its sample, this clonotype was seen a few times. The chain links TRBV2 to TRBJ1-4; D is perhaps TRBD1 (5 bases). The germline V gene has CDR1 SNHLY and CDR2 FYNNEI. Trimming stripped 3 bases from V and 7 bases from J, with 12 bases between. The CDR3 covers 14 residues. CDR3 loop: CASSDLRGTEKLFF. Here the CDR3 DNA reads TGTGCCAGCAGTGATCTGAGGGGTACTGAAAAACTGTTTTTT.